The T cell receptor (beta chain) described here comes from a study of identical twins. The CDR3 totals 18 residues. From germline, CDR1 is ENHRY and CDR2 SYGVKD. J was trimmed by 3 bases and V by 4 bases; bases with no gene match: 11. Study findings and constraints: One should note that invariant MAIT and iNKT cells could partly confound zero-insertion analyses.

This clonotype came up a few times. The target antigen is unknown. TCRdb reanalysed the 5' RACE reads using MiXCR and keeps one entry per CDR3 protein. Among roughly 770,000 distinct CDR3 sequences listed, 18% were seen once. Healthy Caucasians supplied all donations. These data were also filed under a second study, of T cells expressing NK-cell markers. That paper adds: Sequencing covered eight donors, seven HCMV-seropositive and one seronegative. HCMV specificity of expanded NKG2C+ T cell clones remained unclear.

V gene TRBV10-3 combines with J gene TRBJ2-2, with 10 bases fitting TRBD2. Sequenced input: PBMCs. The clonotype was recovered from a young woman in good health. The DNA of the CDR3 is TGTGCCATCAGTGCAATACTAGCGGGATATGGGCACACCGGGGAGCTGTTTTTT. Protein: CAISAILAGYGHTGELFF.